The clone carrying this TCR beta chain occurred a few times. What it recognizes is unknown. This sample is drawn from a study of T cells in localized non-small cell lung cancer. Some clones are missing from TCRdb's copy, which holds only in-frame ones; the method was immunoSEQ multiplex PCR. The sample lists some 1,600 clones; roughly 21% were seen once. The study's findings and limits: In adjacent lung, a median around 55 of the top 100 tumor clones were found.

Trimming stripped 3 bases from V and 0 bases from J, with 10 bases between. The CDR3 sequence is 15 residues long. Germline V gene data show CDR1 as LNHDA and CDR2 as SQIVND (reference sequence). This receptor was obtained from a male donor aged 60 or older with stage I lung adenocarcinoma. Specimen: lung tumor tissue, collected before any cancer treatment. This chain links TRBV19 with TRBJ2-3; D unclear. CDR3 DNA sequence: TGTGCCAGTAGTATGGGTGACCCTAGCACAGATACGCAGTATTTT. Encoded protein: CASSMGDPSTDTQYF.